A single sample is the source of the 9 T cell receptor beta chains below, sequenced in a study of blood T cells in healthy people across ages. Primers used in a second PCR of about 7 to 12 cycles were a sample-barcoded 5' primer and a J-beta primer mix. TCRdb redid the calling of the 5' RACE reads with MiXCR, one entry per CDR3 protein. Among around 2 million distinct CDR3 sequences listed, 39% were seen once. Material for sequencing was blood. The receptor set was obtained from a human donor in good health.

V is TRBV11-2 and J is TRBJ1-2, with D perhaps TRBD1 (5 bases). Germline V gene lookup returns CDR1 SGHAT and CDR2 FQNNGV. V gave up 0 bases and J gave up 4 bases, with 9 bases separating them. This CDR3 comprises 14 residues. The CDR3 DNA reads TGTGCCAGCAGCTTAGAGGGGCCGGTCTATGGCTACACCTTC. Translating gives CASSLEGPVYGYTF.

This sequence joins TRBV6-5 and TRBJ1-2, with TRBD1 matching over 7 bases. The germline gives CDR1 MNHEY, CDR2 SVGAGI. CDR3 length: 14 residues. V dropped 0 bases and J dropped 4; count of bases not matched to a gene: 2. CDR3 DNA: TGTGCCAGCAGTTACTCGGGACAGAGCTATGGCTACACCTTC. This gives the protein CASSYSGQSYGYTF.

The chain carries TRBV21-1 and TRBJ1-1; TRBD1 is the table's D call, not checked against the DNA. TRBV21-1 has pseudogene status. CDR3 size: 13 residues. CDR3 nucleotides: TGTGCCAGCAGCGGACAGTTTCTCACTGAAGCTTTCTTT. Protein sequence: CASSGQFLTEAFF.

The chain employs TRBV29-1 and TRBJ2-5; possibly TRBD2 for D (6 bases). Germline V gene lookup returns CDR1 SQVTM and CDR2 ANQGSEA. CDR3 length: 15 amino acids. Deletions cut 4 bases from V and 1 base from J, with 16 bases between. The CDR3 spells CSVGILRGPQETQYF. CDR3 nucleotides: TGCAGCGTTGGGATCTTGCGGGGCCCCCAAGAGACCCAGTACTTC.

J is TRBJ2-5 and V is TRBV7-2, with 9 positions matching TRBD2. TRBJ2-7 explains the end of the DNA better; the J call may be wrong. The CDR3 runs to 14 residues. Germline CDR1 reads SGHTA; CDR2 reads FQGNSA. The CDR3 protein is CASSRLAGAPEQYF. Here the CDR3 DNA reads TGTGCCAGCAGCCGCTTAGCGGGAGCACCCGAGCAGTACTTC.

V gene TRBV12-3 or TRBV12-4 combines with J gene TRBJ2-7, with D uncertain. CDR3 length: 14 residues. V lost 0 bases, J lost 3 bases, and 9 bases lay in between. CDR3 in DNA: TGTGCCAGCAGTTTAGCGCTTGGGGACTACGAGCAGTACTTC. It is translated as CASSLALGDYEQYF.

The sample holds a few counts of this clonotype. V is TRBV30 and J is TRBJ1-2; D possibly corresponds to TRBD1 (5 bases). Per germline, CDR1 GTSNPN and CDR2 SVGIG (reference sequence). V dropped 0 bases and J dropped 0 bases, with 5 bases sitting between them. CDR3 length equals 13 residues. The CDR3 protein is CAWSVTANYGYTF. The CDR3 bases are TGTGCCTGGAGTGTGACAGCTAACTATGGCTACACCTTC.

This rearrangement joins TRBV6-2 or TRBV6-3 to TRBJ1-5; no clear D. Between the trimmed V and J ends, which lost 10 bases and 2 bases, there was a span of 12 bases. Germline V gives CDR1 MNHEY, CDR2 SVGEGT. CDR3 length: 13 amino acids. CDR3 in DNA: TGTGCCACCAGGCGCGGCGGCAATCAGCCCCAGCATTTT. Protein sequence: CATRRGGNQPQHF.

The chain links TRBV29-1 to TRBJ1-1; D is ambiguous. The CDR3 totals 13 residues. V was cut by 0 bases and J by 0 bases, with 5 bases left in between. Looked up from germline, CDR1 is SQVTM and CDR2 is ANQGSEA. CDR3: CSVEDRVNTEAFF. CDR3 sequence (DNA): TGCAGCGTTGAAGACAGAGTGAACACTGAAGCTTTCTTT.